This TCR beta chain was sequenced in a study of chemoradiotherapy in HPV16-positive cancers. Study in general: Functional T-cell assays on two HPV16-positive patients' cells defined candidate HPV-specific clones and common TCR motifs.

Study-wide results and limits: Non-HPV-specific T cells did not expand in tumors during treatment, whereas candidate HPV-specific clones and E7-related motifs did. Better recurrence-free survival went with HPV-responsive T-cell expansion in HPV16-positive patients. The functional HPV-specific definition rests on just two HPV16-positive patients.

The protocol was immunoSEQ multiplex PCR, while the TCRdb copy is restricted to in-frame clones and leaves out a portion. The data hold about 11,000 clones, with around 70% observed a single time. A remark on this clone: Its antigen remains unidentified.

Sampling was done from a patient who underwent chemoradiotherapy. The TCR comes from a human donor with HPV-associated anogenital cancer.

The CDR3 coding sequence is TGTGCCAGCAGCTTAGAGAGCGTCAACAATGAGCAGTTCTTC. This codes for CASSLESVNNEQFF. This chain joins TRBV11-2 and TRBJ2-1; no reliable D call. The germline CDR1 and CDR2 sequences are SGHAT and FQNNGV. This CDR3 has 14 amino acids. V was shortened by 0 bases and J by 5 bases, with 8 bases between the two germline ends.